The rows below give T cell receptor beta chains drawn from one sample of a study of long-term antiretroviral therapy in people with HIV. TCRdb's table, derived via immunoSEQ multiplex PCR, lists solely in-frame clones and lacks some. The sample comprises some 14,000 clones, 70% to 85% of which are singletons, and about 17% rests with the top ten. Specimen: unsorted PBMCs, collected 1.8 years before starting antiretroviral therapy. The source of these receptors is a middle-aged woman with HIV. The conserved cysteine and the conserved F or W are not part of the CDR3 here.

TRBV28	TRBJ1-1	ASSRLEAF
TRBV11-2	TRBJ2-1	ASSEFGWQF
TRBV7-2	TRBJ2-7	ASSSFYEQY
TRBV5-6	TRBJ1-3	ASSLASGNTIY
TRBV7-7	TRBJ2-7	ASSLYQGIPYEQY
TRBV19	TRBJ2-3	ASSPRIADTQY
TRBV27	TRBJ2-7	ASSFRGHSYEQY
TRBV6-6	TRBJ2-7	ASSYSEGDLYEQY
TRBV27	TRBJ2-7	ASSLGLADEQY
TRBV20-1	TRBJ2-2	SASSLGELF
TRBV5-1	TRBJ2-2	ASSLGTSTGELF
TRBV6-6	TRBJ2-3	ASSRDGDTDTQY
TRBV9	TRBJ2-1	ASRPLAESYNEQF
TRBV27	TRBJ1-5	ASSKGRGLGPEAQH
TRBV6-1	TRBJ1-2	ASRFWTSNGYT
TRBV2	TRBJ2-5	ASKSTSMNQETQY
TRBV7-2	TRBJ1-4	ASSSPSEEKLF
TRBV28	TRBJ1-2	ASTSATGEIYGYT
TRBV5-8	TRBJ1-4	ASSREGREEKLF
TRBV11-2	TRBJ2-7	APAGWASGRIEQY
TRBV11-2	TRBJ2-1	ASSLFDGGGSSYNEQF
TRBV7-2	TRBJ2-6	ASSLWGVGANVLT
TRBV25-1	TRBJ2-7	ASSEFGTGYEQY
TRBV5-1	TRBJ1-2	ASSSGGGYT
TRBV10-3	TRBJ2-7	AISDMPYEQY
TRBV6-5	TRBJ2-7	ASSYVWTPQVDEQY
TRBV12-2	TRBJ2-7	ASRPTSPGLAGGPAYEQY
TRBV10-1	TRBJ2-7	ASRRTSWGSYEQY
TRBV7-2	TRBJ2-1	ASSIDSGTQF
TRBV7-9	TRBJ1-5	ASSLVGGNQPQH
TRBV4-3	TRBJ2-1	ASSRGEEGYNEQF
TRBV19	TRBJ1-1	ASSIVRGTRNTEAF
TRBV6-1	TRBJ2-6	ASSMILGANVLT
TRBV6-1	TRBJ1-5	ASIRQVGQPQH
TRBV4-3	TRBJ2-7	ASSQGQGDYEQY
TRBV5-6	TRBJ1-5	ASSFSNQPQH
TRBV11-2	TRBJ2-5	ASRLAGGEETQY
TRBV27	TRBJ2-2	ASSFSGTRGTGELF
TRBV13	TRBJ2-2	ASSFVGSRTGELF
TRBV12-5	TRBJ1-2	ASGLGTGEWYGYT